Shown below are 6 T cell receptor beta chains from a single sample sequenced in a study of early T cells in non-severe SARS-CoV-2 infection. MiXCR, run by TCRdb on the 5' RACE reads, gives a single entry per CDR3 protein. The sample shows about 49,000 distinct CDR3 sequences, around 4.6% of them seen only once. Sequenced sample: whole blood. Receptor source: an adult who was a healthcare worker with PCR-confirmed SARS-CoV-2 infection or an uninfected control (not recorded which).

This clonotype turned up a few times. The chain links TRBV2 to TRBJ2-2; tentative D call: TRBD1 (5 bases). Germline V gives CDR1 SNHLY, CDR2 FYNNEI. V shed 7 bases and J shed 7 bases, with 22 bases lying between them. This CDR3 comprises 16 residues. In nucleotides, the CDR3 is TGTGCCAGCACCCTATCGATCACTGGACATATCGGGGAGCTGTTTTTT. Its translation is CASTLSITGHIGELFF.

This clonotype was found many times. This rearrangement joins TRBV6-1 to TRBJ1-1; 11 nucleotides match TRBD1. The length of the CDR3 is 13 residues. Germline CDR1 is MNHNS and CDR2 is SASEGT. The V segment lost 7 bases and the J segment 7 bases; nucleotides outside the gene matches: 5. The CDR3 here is CASTGTGGGEAFF. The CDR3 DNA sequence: TGTGCCAGCACCGGGACAGGGGGAGGTGAAGCTTTCTTT.

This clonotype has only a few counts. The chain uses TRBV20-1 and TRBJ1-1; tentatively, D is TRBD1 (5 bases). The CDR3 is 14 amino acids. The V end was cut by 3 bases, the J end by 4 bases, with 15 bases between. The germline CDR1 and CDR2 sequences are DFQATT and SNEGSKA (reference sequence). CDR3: CSARGDSAGTEAFF. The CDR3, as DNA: TGCAGTGCTAGGGGAGACAGTGCGGGCACTGAAGCTTTCTTT.

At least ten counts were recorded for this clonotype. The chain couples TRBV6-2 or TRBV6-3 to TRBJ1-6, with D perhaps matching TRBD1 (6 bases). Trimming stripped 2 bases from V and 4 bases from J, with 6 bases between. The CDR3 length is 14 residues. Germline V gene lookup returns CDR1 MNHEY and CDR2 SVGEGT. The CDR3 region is CASSYGQYNSPLHF. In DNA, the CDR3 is TGTGCCAGCAGTTACGGACAGTATAATTCACCCCTCCACTTT.

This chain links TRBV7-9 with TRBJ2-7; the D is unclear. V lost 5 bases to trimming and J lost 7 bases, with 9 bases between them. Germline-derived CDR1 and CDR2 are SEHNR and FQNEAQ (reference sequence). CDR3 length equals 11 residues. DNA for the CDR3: TGTGCCAGCAGCCCTAACTGGGAGCAGTACTTC. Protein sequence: CASSPNWEQYF.

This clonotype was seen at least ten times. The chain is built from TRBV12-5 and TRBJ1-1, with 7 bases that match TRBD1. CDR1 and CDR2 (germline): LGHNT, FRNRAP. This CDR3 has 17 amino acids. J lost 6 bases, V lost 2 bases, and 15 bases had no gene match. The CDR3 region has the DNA TGTGCTAGTGGTTTGCTATCGACCGCTACAGGGGACGCTGAAGCTTTCTTT. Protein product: CASGLLSTATGDAEAFF.